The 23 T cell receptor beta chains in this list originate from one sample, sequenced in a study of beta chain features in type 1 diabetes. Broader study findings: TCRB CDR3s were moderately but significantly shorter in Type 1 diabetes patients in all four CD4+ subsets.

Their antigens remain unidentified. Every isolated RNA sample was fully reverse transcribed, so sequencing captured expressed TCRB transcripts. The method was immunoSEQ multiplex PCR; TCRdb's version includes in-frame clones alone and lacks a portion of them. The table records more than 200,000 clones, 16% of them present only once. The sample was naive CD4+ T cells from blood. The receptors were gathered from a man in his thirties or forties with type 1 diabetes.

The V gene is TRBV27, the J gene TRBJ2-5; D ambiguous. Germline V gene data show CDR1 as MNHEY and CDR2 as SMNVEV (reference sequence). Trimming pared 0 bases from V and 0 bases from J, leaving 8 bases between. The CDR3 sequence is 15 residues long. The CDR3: CASSLSIGNQETQYF. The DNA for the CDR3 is TGTGCCAGCAGTTTATCAATAGGGAACCAAGAGACCCAGTACTTC.

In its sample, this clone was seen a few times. The CDR3 is CAISEKRTSGYNEQFF. As DNA, the CDR3 is TGTGCCATCAGTGAGAAGCGGACTAGCGGGTACAATGAGCAGTTCTTC. This rearrangement joins TRBV10-3 to TRBJ2-1; 11 bases fit TRBD2. J was trimmed by 4 bases and V by 2 bases; bases with no gene match: 4. Per the germline V gene, CDR1 is ENHRY and CDR2 is SYGVKD. CDR3 length: 16 amino acids.

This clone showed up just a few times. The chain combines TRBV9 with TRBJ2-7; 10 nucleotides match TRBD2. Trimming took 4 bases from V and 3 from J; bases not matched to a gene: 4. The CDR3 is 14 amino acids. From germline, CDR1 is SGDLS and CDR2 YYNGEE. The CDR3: CASSPSGGYYEQYF. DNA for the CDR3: TGTGCCAGCAGCCCTAGCGGGGGATACTACGAGCAGTACTTC.

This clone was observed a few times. The CDR3 loop reads CASSFTANYGYTF. In nucleotides, the CDR3 is TGTGCCAGCAGCTTTACAGCTAACTATGGCTACACCTTC. The chain couples TRBV7-9 to TRBJ1-2, with D uncertain. The CDR3 sequence is 13 residues long. V dropped 3 bases and J dropped 0 bases, with 5 bases sitting between them. CDR1 and CDR2 from the germline V gene are SEHNR and FQNEAQ (reference sequence).

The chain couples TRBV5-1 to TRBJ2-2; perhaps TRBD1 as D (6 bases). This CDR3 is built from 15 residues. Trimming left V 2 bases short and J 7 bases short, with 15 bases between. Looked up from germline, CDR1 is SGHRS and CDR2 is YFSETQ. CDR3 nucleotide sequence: TGCGCCAGCAGCTTTAGACAGGCCCGAGGCGGGGAGCTGTTTTTT. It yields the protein CASSFRQARGGELFF.

CDR3 loop: CAWSVGGTNYGYTF. DNA of the CDR3: TGTGCCTGGAGTGTAGGAGGGACCAACTATGGCTACACCTTC. The rearrangement uses TRBV30 and TRBJ1-2; a weak D match, TRBD1 (5 bases). Trimming pared 0 bases from V and 2 bases from J, leaving 10 bases between. Germline assignment: CDR1 GTSNPN and CDR2 SVGIG (reference sequence). This CDR3 is 14 amino acids long.

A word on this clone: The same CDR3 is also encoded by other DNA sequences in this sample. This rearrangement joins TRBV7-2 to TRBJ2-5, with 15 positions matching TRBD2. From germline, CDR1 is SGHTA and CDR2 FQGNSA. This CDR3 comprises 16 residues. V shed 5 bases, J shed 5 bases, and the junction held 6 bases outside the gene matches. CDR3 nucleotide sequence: TGTGCCAGCAGCAGGACTAGCGGGAGGGCCAGGGAGACCCAGTACTTC. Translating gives CASSRTSGRARETQYF.

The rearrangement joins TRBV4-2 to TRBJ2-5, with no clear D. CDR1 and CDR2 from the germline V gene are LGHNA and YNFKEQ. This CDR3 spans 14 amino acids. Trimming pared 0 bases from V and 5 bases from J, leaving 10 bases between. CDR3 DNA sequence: TGTGCCAGCAGCCAAGATCGGGCCGGGGAGACCCAGTACTTC. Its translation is CASSQDRAGETQYF.

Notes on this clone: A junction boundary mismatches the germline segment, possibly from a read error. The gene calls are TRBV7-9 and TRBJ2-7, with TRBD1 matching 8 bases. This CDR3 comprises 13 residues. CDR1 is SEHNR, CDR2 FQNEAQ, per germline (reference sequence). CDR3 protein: CACSNRGSYEQYF. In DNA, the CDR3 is TGTGCCTGCAGTAACAGGGGGTCCTACGAGCAGTACTTC. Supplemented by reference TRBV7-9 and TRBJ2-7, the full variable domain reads DTGVSQNPRHKITKRGQNVTFRCDPISEHNRLYWYRQTLGQGPEFLTYFQNEAQLEKSRLLSDRFSAERPKGSFSTLEIQRTEQGDSAMYLCACSNRGSYEQYFGPGTRLTVT.

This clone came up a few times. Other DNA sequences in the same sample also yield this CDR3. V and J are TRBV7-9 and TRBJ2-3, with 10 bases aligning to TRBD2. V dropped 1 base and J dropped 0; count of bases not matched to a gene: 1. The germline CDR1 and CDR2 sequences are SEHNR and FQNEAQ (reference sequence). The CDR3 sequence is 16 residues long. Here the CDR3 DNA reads TGTGCCAGCAGCTTAGGACTAGCGGGTAGCACAGATACGCAGTATTTT. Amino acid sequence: CASSLGLAGSTDTQYF.

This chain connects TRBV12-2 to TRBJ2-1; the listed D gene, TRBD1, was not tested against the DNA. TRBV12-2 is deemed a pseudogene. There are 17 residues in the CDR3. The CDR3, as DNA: TGTGCAAGTCGCTGTTGGGAAGGGGACAGGGCATACAATGAGCAGTTCTTC. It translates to CASRCWEGDRAYNEQFF.

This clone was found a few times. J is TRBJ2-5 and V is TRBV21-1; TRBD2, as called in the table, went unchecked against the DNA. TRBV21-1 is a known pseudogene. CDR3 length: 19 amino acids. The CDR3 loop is CASSTPASGRNLLQETQYF. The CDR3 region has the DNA TGTGCCAGCAGCACCCCAGCTTCGGGGAGGAACCTCTTACAAGAGACCCAGTACTTC.

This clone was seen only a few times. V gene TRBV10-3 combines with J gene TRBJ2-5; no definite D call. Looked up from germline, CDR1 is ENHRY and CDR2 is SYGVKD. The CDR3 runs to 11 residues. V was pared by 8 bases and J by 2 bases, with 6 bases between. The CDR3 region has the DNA TGTGCCATCGGGCAGCAAGAGACCCAGTACTTC. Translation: CAIGQQETQYF.

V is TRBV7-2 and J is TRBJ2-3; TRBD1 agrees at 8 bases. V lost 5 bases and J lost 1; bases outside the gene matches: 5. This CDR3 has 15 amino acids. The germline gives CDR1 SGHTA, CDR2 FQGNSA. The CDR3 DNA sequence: TGTGCCAGCAGCCCGGGACAGGTCGGCACAGATACGCAGTATTTT. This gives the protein CASSPGQVGTDTQYF. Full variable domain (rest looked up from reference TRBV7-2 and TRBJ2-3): GAGVSQSPSNKVTEKGKDVELRCDPISGHTALYWYRQSLGQGLEFLIYFQGNSAPDKSGLPSDRFSAERTGGSVSTLTIQRTQQEDSAVYLCASSPGQVGTDTQYFGPGTRLTVL.

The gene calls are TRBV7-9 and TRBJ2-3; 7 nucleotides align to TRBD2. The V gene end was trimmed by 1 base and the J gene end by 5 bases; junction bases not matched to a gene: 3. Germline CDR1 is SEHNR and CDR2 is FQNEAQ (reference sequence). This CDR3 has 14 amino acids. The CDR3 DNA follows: TGTGCCAGCAGCTTAGGAGGGAGGGGAGATACGCAGTATTTT. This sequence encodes CASSLGGRGDTQYF.

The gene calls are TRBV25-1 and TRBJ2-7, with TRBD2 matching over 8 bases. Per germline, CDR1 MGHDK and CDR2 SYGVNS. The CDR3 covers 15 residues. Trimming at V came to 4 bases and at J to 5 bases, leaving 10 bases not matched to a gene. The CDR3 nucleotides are TGTGCCAGCAGTGCCTTTAGCGGGACGCAGAACGAGCAGTACTTC. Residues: CASSAFSGTQNEQYF.

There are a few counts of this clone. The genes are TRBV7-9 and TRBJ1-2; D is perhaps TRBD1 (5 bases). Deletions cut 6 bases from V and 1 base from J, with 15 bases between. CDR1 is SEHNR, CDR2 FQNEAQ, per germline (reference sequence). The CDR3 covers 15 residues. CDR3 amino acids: CASRTRDGINYGYTF. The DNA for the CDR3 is TGTGCCAGCAGAACCCGGGACGGGATTAACTATGGCTACACCTTC.

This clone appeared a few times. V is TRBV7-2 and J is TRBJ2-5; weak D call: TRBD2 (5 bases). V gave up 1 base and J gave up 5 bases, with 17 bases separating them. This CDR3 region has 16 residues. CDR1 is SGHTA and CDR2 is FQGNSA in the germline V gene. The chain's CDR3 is CASSLEPGGQSETQYF. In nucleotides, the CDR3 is TGTGCCAGCAGCTTAGAACCTGGAGGTCAGTCGGAGACCCAGTACTTC.

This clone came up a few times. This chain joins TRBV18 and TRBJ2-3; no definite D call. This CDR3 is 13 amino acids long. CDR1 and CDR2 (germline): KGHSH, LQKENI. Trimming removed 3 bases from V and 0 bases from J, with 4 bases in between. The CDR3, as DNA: TGTGCCAGCTCACCTACTAGCACAGATACGCAGTATTTT. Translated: CASSPTSTDTQYF.

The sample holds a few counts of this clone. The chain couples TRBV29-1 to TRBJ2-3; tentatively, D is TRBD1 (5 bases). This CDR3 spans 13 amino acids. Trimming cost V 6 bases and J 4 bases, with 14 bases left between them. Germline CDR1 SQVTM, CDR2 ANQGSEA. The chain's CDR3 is CSVGRVGSDTQYF. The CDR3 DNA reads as TGCAGCGTAGGCAGGGTGGGGTCAGATACGCAGTATTTT.

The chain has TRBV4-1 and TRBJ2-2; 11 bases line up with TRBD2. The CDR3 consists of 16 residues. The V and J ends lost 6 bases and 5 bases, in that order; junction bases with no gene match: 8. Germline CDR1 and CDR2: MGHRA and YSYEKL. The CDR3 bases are TGCGCCAGCAGTCATACTAGCGGGAGAAAAACCGGGGAGCTGTTTTTT. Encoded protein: CASSHTSGRKTGELFF.

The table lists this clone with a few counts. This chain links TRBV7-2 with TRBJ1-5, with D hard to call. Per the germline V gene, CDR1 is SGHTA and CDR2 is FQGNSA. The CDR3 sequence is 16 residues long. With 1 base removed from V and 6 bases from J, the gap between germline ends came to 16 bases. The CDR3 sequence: CASSLVSGALGQPQHF. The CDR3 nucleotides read TGTGCCAGCAGCTTAGTTAGTGGCGCGTTGGGTCAGCCCCAGCATTTT.

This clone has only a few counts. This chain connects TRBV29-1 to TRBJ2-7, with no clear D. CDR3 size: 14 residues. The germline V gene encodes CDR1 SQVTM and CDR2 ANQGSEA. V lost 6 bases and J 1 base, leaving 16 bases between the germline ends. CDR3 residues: CSVAARGVSYEQYF. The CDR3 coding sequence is TGCAGCGTGGCGGCACGTGGGGTGTCCTACGAGCAGTACTTC.